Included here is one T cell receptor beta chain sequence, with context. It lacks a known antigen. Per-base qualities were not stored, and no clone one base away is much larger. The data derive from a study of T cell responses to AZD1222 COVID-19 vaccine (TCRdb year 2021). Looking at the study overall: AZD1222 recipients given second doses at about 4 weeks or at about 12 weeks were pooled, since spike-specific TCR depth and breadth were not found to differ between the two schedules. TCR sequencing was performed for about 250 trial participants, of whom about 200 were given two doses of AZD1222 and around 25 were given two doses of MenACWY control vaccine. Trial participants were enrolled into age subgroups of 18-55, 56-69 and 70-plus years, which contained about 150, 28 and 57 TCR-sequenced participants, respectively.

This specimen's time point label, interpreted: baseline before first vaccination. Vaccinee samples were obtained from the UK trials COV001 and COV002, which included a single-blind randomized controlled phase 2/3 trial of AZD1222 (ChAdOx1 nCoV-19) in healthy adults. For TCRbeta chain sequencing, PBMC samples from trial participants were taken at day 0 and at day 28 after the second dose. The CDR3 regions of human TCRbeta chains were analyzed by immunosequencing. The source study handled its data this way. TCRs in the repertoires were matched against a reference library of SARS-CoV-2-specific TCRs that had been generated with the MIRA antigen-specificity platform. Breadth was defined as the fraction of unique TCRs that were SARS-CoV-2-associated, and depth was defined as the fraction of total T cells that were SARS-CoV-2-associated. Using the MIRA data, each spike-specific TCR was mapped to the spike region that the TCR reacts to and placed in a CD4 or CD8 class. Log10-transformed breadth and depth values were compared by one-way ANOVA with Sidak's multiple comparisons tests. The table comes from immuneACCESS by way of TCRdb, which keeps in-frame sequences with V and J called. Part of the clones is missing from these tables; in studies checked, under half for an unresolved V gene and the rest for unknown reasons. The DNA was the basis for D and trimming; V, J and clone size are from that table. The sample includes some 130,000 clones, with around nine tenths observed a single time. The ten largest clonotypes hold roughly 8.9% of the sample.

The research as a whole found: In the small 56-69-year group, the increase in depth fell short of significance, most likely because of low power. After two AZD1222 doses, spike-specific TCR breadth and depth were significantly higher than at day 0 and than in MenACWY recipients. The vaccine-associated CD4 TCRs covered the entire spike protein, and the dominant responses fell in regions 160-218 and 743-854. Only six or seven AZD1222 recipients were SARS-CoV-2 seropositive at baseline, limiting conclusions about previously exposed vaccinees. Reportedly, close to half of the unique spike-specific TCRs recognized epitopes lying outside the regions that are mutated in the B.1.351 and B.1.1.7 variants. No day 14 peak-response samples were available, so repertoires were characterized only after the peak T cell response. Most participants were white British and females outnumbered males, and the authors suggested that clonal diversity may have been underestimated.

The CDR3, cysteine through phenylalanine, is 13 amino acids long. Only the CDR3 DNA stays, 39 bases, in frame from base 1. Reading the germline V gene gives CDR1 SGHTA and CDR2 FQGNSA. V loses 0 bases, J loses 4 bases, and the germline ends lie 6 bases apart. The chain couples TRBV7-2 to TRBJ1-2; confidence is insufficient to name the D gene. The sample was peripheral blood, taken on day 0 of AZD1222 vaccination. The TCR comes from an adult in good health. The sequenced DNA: TGTGCCAGCAGCTTAGCACAGATCTATGGCTACACCTTC. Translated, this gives CASSLAQIYGYTF.